What follows are 12 T cell receptor beta chains derived from one specimen sequenced in a study of blood T cell repertoires in COVID-19. Produced via immunoSEQ multiplex PCR; TCRdb's table is partial and in-frame only. The sample shows roughly 190,000 clones, approximately 86% of them seen only once. Specimen: peripheral blood. The receptors here all came from a man between 65 and 85 years old with acute or convalescent COVID-19.

The rearrangement links TRBV2 to TRBJ1-5; 7 positions match TRBD1. The CDR3 is 14 amino acids. The ends lost 8 bases at V and 5 bases at J; junction bases unmatched: 9. CDR1 and CDR2 (germline): SNHLY, FYNNEI. CDR3 residues: CASSGQARYQPQHF. CDR3 bases: TGTGCCAGCTCTGGACAGGCCAGATATCAGCCCCAGCATTTT. Based on the CDR3 plus reference TRBV2 and TRBJ1-5, the full variable domain is EPEVTQTPSHQVTQMGQEVILRCVPISNHLYFYWYRQILGQKVEFLVSFYNNEISEKSEIFDDQFSVERPDGSNFTLKIRSTKLEDSAMYFCASSGQARYQPQHFGDGTRLSIL.

The chain combines TRBV11-2 with TRBJ1-1; no definite D call. With 6 bases removed from V and 2 bases from J, the gap between germline ends came to 10 bases. The germline gives CDR1 SGHAT, CDR2 FQNNGV. CDR3 length equals 13 residues. CDR3 DNA sequence: TGTGCCAGCAGTCCCGGTCCAAACACTGAAGCTTTCTTT. Translated, it gives CASSPGPNTEAFF.

J is TRBJ1-4 and V is TRBV15, with D unclear. The length of the CDR3 is 15 residues. From germline, CDR1 is LNHNV and CDR2 YYDKDF (reference sequence). V was cut by 8 bases and J by 1 base, with 14 bases left in between. The CDR3 spells CATCASGRTNEKLFF. The CDR3 bases are TGTGCCACCTGTGCCTCGGGGAGAACTAATGAAAAACTGTTTTTT.

The CDR3 sequence: CASSVGGGGTEAFF. CDR3 nucleotide sequence: TGTGCCAGCAGTGTAGGAGGGGGCGGCACTGAAGCTTTCTTT. The chain is built from TRBV2 and TRBJ1-1; 7 positions agree with TRBD1. V gave up 4 bases and J gave up 4 bases; unmatched junction bases: 6. Germline values: CDR1 SNHLY, CDR2 FYNNEI. The CDR3 contains 14 residues.

The rearrangement uses TRBV2 and TRBJ2-1, with unresolved D. Per germline, CDR1 SNHLY and CDR2 FYNNEI. The CDR3 totals 13 residues. With 7 bases removed from V and 2 bases from J, the gap between germline ends came to 9 bases. CDR3 nucleotides: TGTGCCAGCATCGTGGAGACCTACAATGAGCAGTTCTTC. Protein: CASIVETYNEQFF.

There are a few counts of this clone. The chain joins TRBV10-1 to TRBJ2-5; 8 bases map to TRBD2. Germline CDR1 and CDR2: WNHNN and SYGVQD (reference sequence). This CDR3 comprises 14 residues. Trimming cost V 6 bases and J 3 bases; bases outside gene matches: 6. CDR3 in DNA: TGCGCCAGCAGCCCAGCGGGGGCCGAAGAGACCCAGTACTTC. This encodes CASSPAGAEETQYF.

The DNA for the CDR3 is TGTGCCTGGAGTGTACCCTTGACTCCGACTGTGAACACTGAAGCTTTCTTT. Protein sequence: CAWSVPLTPTVNTEAFF. V usage is TRBV30 and J usage is TRBJ1-1; D not certain. Per germline, CDR1 GTSNPN and CDR2 SVGIG (reference sequence). This CDR3 has 17 residues. Deletions cut 0 bases from V and 0 bases from J, with 17 bases between.

The chain joins TRBV6-5 to TRBJ2-7; a weak D match, TRBD1 (6 bases). This CDR3 comprises 15 residues. CDR1 MNHEY and CDR2 SVGAGI come from the germline V gene. Trimming left V 0 bases short and J 6 bases short, with 15 bases between. The CDR3 here is CASSYSPQGFSEQYF. CDR3 DNA sequence: TGTGCCAGCAGTTACTCGCCACAGGGTTTCAGCGAGCAGTACTTC.

The chain joins TRBV7-2 to TRBJ1-6, with D perhaps TRBD1 (5 bases). The CDR3 has 14 residues. Germline CDR1 reads SGHTA; CDR2 reads FQGNSA. V lost 1 base, J lost 10 bases, and 11 bases lay in between. CDR3 in amino acids: CASSLEGARSPLHF. As DNA, the CDR3 is TGTGCCAGCAGCTTAGAAGGGGCGCGCTCACCCCTCCACTTT.

The chain employs TRBV5-8 and TRBJ1-2; D is ambiguous. This CDR3 has 13 residues. The germline V gene encodes CDR1 SGHTS and CDR2 YDEGEE. V lost 2 bases to trimming and J lost 2 bases, with 7 bases between them. The CDR3 DNA sequence: TGTGCCAGCAGCTTACTAAACAACTATGGCTACACCTTC. Translated, it gives CASSLLNNYGYTF.

The rearrangement joins TRBV2 to TRBJ1-1, with 8 bases matching TRBD1. The CDR3 has 12 residues. Germline CDR1 reads SNHLY; CDR2 reads FYNNEI. V gave up 2 bases and J gave up 10 bases; unmatched junction bases: 3. In nucleotides, the CDR3 is TGTGCCAGCAGTGAACAGGGGGCAAGAGCTTTCTTT. It codes for CASSEQGARAFF.

The chain carries TRBV5-5 and TRBJ2-1; perhaps TRBD1 as D (5 bases). Germline assignment: CDR1 SGHKS and CDR2 YYEKEE (reference sequence). V was shortened by 3 bases and J by 0 bases, with 10 bases between the two germline ends. CDR3 size: 15 residues. The CDR3 protein is CASSSRQYSYNEQFF. CDR3 nucleotide sequence: TGTGCCAGCAGCTCTCGACAGTACTCCTACAATGAGCAGTTCTTC.